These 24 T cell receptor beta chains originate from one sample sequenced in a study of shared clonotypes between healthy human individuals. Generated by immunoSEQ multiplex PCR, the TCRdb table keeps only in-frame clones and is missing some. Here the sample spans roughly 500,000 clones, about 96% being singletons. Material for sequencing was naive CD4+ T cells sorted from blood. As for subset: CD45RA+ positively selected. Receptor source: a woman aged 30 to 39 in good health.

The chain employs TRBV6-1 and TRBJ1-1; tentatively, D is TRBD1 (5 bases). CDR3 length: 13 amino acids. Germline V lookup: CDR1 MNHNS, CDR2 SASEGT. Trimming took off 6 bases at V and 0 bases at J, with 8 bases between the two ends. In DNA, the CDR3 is TGTGCCAGCAGACAGGCCATGAACACTGAAGCTTTCTTT. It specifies CASRQAMNTEAFF.

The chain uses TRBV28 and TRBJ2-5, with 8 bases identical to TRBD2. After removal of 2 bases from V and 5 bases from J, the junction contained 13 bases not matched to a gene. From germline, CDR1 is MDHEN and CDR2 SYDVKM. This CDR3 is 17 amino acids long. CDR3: CASSLDLAGPTGETQYF. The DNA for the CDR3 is TGTGCCAGCAGTTTAGACTTAGCGGGGCCCACGGGGGAGACCCAGTACTTC. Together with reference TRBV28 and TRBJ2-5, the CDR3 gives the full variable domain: DVKVTQSSRYLVKRTGEKVFLECVQDMDHENMFWYRQDPGLGLRLIYFSYDVKMKEKGDIPEGYSVSREKKERFSLILESASTNQTSMYLCASSLDLAGPTGETQYFGPGTRLLVL.

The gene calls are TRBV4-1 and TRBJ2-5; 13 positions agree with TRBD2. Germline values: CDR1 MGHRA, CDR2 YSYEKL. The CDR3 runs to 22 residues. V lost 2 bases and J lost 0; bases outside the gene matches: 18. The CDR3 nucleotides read TGCGCCAGCAGCCAAAGCCCGGGAACACTAGCGGGAGGGATTATGTACCAAGAGACCCAGTACTTC. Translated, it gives CASSQSPGTLAGGIMYQETQYF.

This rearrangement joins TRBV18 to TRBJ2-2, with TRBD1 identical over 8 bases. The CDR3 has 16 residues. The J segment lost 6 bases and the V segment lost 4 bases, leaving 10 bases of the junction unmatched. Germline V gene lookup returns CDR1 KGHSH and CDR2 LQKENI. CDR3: CASSRGQGLSAGELFF. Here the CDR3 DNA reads TGTGCCAGCTCACGAGGACAGGGTCTTTCAGCCGGGGAGCTGTTTTTT.

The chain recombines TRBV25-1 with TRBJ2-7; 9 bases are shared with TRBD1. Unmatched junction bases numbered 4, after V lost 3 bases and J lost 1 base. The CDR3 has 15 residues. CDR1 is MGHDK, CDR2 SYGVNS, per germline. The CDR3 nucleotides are TGTGCCAGCAGTGATTCTGGGACAGGGTCCTACGAGCAGTACTTC. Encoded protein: CASSDSGTGSYEQYF.

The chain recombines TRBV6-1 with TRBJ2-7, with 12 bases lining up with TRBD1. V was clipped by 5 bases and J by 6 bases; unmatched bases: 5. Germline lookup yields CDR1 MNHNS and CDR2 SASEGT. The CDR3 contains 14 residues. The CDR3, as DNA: TGTGCCAGCAGTTCTGGGACAGGGGGCAGCGAGCAGTACTTC. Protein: CASSSGTGGSEQYF.

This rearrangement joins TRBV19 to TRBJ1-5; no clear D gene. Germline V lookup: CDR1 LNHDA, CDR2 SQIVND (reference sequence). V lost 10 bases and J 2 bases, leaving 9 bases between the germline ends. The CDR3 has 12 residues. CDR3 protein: CATSSGNQPQHF. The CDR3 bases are TGTGCCACCTCGTCGGGCAATCAGCCCCAGCATTTT.

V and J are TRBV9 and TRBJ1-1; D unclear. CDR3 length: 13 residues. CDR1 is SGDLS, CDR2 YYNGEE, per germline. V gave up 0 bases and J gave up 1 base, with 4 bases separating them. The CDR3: CASSVGTNTEAFF. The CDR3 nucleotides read TGTGCCAGCAGCGTAGGTACGAACACTGAAGCTTTCTTT.

This chain's CDR3 is CASSEHRGQADTQYF. The CDR3 DNA reads as TGTGCCAGCAGTGAACACAGGGGGCAGGCAGATACGCAGTATTTT. The gene calls are TRBV6-4 and TRBJ2-3; 9 nucleotides agree with TRBD1. The J segment lost 4 bases and the V segment lost 3 bases, leaving 5 bases of the junction unmatched. The CDR3 contains 15 residues. Germline assignment: CDR1 MRHNA and CDR2 SNTAGT.

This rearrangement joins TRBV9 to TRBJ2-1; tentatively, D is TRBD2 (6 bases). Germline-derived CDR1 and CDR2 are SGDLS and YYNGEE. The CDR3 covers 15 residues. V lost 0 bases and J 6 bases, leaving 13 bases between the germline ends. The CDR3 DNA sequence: TGTGCCAGCAGCGTAGGTGCTAGCGACAGCAATGAGCAGTTCTTC. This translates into CASSVGASDSNEQFF.

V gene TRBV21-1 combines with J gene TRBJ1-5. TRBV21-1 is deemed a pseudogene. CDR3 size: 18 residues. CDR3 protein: CASSLRRRSVQGNQPQHF. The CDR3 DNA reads TGTGCCAGCAGCCTTCGCCGACGGAGTGTACAAGGCAATCAGCCCCAGCATTTT.

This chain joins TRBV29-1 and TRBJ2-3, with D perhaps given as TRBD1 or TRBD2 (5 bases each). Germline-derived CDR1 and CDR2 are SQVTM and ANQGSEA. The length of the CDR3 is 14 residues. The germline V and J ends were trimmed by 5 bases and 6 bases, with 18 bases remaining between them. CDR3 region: CSVYKRSGTDTQYF. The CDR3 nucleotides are TGCAGCGTTTACAAGCGCTCAGGGACCGATACGCAGTATTTT.

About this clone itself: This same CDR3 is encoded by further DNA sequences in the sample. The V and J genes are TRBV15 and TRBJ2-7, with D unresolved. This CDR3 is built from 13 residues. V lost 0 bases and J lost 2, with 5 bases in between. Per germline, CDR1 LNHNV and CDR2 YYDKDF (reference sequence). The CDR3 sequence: CATSRDLPYEQYF. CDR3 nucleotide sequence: TGTGCCACCAGCAGAGATCTCCCCTACGAGCAGTACTTC.

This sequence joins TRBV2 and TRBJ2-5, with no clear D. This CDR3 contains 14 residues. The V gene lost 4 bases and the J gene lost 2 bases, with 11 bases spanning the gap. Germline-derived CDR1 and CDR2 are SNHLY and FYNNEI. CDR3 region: CASSGGVGQETQYF. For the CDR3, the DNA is TGTGCCAGCAGTGGAGGTGTAGGGCAAGAGACCCAGTACTTC.

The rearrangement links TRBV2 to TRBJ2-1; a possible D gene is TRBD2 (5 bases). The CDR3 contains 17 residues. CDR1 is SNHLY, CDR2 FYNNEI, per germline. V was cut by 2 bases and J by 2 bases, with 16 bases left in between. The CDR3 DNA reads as TGTGCCAGCAGTGAAAGGCAGGCTAGCCTTACCTACAATGAGCAGTTCTTC. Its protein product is CASSERQASLTYNEQFF.

CDR3 protein: CASSPGTQMNTEAFF. The CDR3 region has the DNA TGTGCCAGCAGCCCGGGGACGCAAATGAACACTGAAGCTTTCTTT. The chain is built from TRBV7-9 and TRBJ1-1; a possible D gene is TRBD1 (5 bases). CDR1 SEHNR and CDR2 FQNEAQ come from the germline V gene (reference sequence). Trimming removed 5 bases from V and 0 bases from J, with 13 bases in between. The CDR3 length is 15 residues.

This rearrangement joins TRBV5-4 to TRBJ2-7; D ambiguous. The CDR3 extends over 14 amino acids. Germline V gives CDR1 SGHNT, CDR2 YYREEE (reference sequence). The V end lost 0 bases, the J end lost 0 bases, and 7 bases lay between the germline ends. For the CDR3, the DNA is TGTGCCAGCAGCTTGGACAGCCTCTCCTACGAGCAGTACTTC. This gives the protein CASSLDSLSYEQYF. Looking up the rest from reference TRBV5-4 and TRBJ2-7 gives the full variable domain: ETGVTQSPTHLIKTRGQQVTLRCSSQSGHNTVSWYQQALGQGPQFIFQYYREEENGRGNFPPRFSGLQFPNYSSELNVNALELDDSALYLCASSLDSLSYEQYFGPGTRLTVT.

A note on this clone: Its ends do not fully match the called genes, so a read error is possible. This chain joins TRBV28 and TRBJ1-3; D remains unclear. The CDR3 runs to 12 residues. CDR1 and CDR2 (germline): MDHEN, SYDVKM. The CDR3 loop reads CASSSTGSTIYF. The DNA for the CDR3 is TGTGCCAGCAGCTCTACTGGAAGCACCATATATTTT.

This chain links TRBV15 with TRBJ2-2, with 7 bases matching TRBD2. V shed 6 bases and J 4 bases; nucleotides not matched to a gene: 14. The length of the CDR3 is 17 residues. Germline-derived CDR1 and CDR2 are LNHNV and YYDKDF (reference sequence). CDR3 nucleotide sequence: TGTGCCACCAGAGGTACTGGGGGGGTAGGAGGCACCGGGGAGCTGTTTTTT. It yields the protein CATRGTGGVGGTGELFF.

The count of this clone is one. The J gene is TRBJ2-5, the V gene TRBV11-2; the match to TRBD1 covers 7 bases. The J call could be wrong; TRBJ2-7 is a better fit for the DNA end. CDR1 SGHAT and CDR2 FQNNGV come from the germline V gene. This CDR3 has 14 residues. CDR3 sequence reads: CASSRQGQEYEQYF. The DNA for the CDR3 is TGTGCCAGCAGCCGACAAGGACAGGAGTACGAGCAGTACTTC.

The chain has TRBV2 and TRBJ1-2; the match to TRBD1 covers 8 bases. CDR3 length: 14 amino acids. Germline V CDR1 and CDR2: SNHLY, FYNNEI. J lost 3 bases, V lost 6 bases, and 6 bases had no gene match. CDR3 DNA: TGTGCCAGCAGCGAACAGGGGGAGGACTATGGCTACACCTTC. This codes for CASSEQGEDYGYTF.

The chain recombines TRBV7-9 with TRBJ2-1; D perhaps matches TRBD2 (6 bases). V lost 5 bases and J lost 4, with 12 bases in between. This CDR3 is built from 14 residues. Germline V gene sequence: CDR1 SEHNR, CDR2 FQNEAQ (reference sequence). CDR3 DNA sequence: TGTGCCAGCAGCCGGATCGGGGGATACAATGAGCAGTTCTTC. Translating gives CASSRIGGYNEQFF.

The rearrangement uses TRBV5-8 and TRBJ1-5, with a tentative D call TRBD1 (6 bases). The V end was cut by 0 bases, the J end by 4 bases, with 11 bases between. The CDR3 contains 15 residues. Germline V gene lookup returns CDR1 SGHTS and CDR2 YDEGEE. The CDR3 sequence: CASSLADTGNQPQHF. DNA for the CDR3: TGTGCCAGCAGCTTGGCCGATACAGGGAATCAGCCCCAGCATTTT.

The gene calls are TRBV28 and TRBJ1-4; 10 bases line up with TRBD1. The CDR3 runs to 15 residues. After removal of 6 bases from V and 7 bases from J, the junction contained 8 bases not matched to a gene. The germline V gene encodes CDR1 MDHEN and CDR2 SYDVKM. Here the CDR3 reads CASRLPGQGFEKLFF. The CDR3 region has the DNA TGTGCCAGCAGATTACCGGGACAGGGGTTTGAAAAACTGTTTTTT.